Following are 20 T cell receptor beta chains from one sample sequenced in a study of CD8+ T cells in alopecia areata. The treatment is: oral pan-JAK inhibitor, 5-10 mg twice daily. RNA extraction was followed by reverse transcription into cDNA, which acted as the sequencing template. Measured with immunoSEQ multiplex PCR; TCRdb has only the in-frame clones, and not every one. The table includes under 200,000 clones, roughly two thirds detected once. Source: CD4+ T cells sorted from blood, taken at week 4, from a patient treated with tofacitinib. The origin of the receptors is a human donor with alopecia areata.

The chain has TRBV15 and TRBJ2-7; possible D gene TRBD1, 5 bases. With 3 bases removed from V and 2 bases from J, the gap between germline ends came to 8 bases. The CDR3 length is 13 residues. CDR1 and CDR2 (germline): LNHNV, YYDKDF (reference sequence). In DNA form, the CDR3 reads TGTGCCACCAGCAGGGCAGGGACCTACGAGCAGTACTTC. Translating it yields CATSRAGTYEQYF. Using reference TRBV15 and TRBJ2-7 for the parts outside the CDR3, the full variable domain is DAMVIQNPRYQVTQFGKPVTLSCSQTLNHNVMYWYQQKSSQAPKLLFHYYDKDFNNEADTPDNFQSRRPNTSFCFLDIRSPGLGDTAMYLCATSRAGTYEQYFGPGTRLTVT.

This clone has only a few counts. V and J are TRBV29-1 and TRBJ2-4; D is undetermined. V dropped 4 bases and J dropped 3 bases, with 7 bases sitting between them. Germline CDR1 SQVTM, CDR2 ANQGSEA. CDR3 length: 12 amino acids. The CDR3 loop reads CSVGPGKNIQYF. The CDR3 region has the DNA TGCAGCGTTGGACCTGGCAAAAACATTCAGTACTTC.

This clone was recorded only once. The V gene is TRBV4-3, the J gene TRBJ2-1; 14 positions agree with TRBD2. Germline V lookup: CDR1 LGHNA, CDR2 YSLEER. There are 16 residues in the CDR3. V lost 3 bases, J lost 9 bases, and 7 bases stayed unmatched. CDR3 sequence reads: CASSQGLAGVVGEQFF. CDR3 bases: TGCGCCAGCAGCCAGGGACTAGCGGGGGTCGTGGGTGAGCAGTTCTTC.

V usage is TRBV25-1 and J usage is TRBJ2-7, with D perhaps given as TRBD1 or TRBD2 (5 bases each). The CDR3 is 14 amino acids. Germline V gene lookup returns CDR1 MGHDK and CDR2 SYGVNS. Trimming stripped 3 bases from V and 3 bases from J, with 12 bases between. The CDR3, as DNA: TGTGCCAGCAGTGATGAGGGGATTGGCTACGAGCAGTACTTC. Translation: CASSDEGIGYEQYF.

The chain employs TRBV6-5 and TRBJ1-3; D is undetermined. The CDR3 loop spans 12 amino acids. The V end was cut by 6 bases, the J end by 4 bases, with 7 bases between. CDR1 and CDR2 (germline): MNHEY, SVGAGI. The CDR3 DNA reads as TGTGCCAGCAGGGGCAGCGGAAACACCATATATTTT. It specifies CASRGSGNTIYF.

This clone was observed once. The chain employs TRBV29-1 and TRBJ2-7; no reliable D call. The CDR3 has 11 amino acids. Germline V gene lookup returns CDR1 SQVTM and CDR2 ANQGSEA. CDR3 bases: TGCAGATGGACCTTTTCCTACGAGCAGTACTTC. Translation: CRWTFSYEQYF.

The chain employs TRBV4-3 and TRBJ1-6, with D unclear. Germline V gene sequence: CDR1 LGHNA, CDR2 YSLEER. The CDR3 length is 13 residues. V lost 0 bases and J lost 9, with 6 bases in between. In nucleotides, the CDR3 is TGCGCCAGCAGCCAAGATCTGGGTTCACCCCTCCACTTT. Its translation: CASSQDLGSPLHF.

Only a few counts were recorded for this clone. The rearrangement joins TRBV6-1 to TRBJ1-5; D gene ambiguous. Germline V gene lookup returns CDR1 MNHNS and CDR2 SASEGT. V was shortened by 8 bases and J by 0 bases, with 8 bases between the two germline ends. This CDR3 comprises 13 residues. CDR3 nucleotides: TGTGCCAGCGGGCTTTATAGCAATCAGCCCCAGCATTTT. It codes for CASGLYSNQPQHF.

As for this clone: The sample carries other DNA sequences with the same CDR3. The chain carries TRBV30 and TRBJ2-5; no firm D call. This CDR3 comprises 11 residues. V was clipped by 0 bases and J by 5 bases, with 4 bases between them. Germline-derived CDR1 and CDR2 are GTSNPN and SVGIG (reference sequence). The CDR3 spells CAWSVLETQYF. The CDR3 region has the DNA TGTGCCTGGAGTGTACTGGAGACCCAGTACTTC.

This clone was recorded once. The rearrangement joins TRBV25-1 to TRBJ1-2; D is undetermined. Deletions cut 4 bases from V and 2 bases from J, with 11 bases between. This CDR3 spans 14 amino acids. Germline CDR1 and CDR2: MGHDK and SYGVNS. The CDR3 loop reads CASSGGLGNYGYTF. CDR3 coding DNA: TGTGCCAGCAGTGGAGGGTTGGGGAACTATGGCTACACCTTC.

V and J are TRBV9 and TRBJ2-1, with D perhaps being TRBD1 or TRBD2 (5 bases each). The ends were cut back, 1 base at V and 8 bases at J, with 13 bases in the middle. Per germline, CDR1 SGDLS and CDR2 YYNGEE. The CDR3 runs 14 residues. The DNA of the CDR3 is TGTGCCAGCAGCGTAAGGCGGGTGGGGGATGAGCAGTTCTTC. Its protein product is CASSVRRVGDEQFF.

This clone was recorded a few times. V gene TRBV29-1 combines with J gene TRBJ2-4; 7 bases match TRBD1. Germline values: CDR1 SQVTM, CDR2 ANQGSEA. V dropped 7 bases and J dropped 9; count of bases not matched to a gene: 6. The CDR3 spans 11 residues. The DNA of the CDR3 is TGCAGCGCTACGACAGGGAGCATTCAGTACTTC. Translation gives CSATTGSIQYF.

The J gene is TRBJ2-5, the V gene TRBV29-1, with D hard to call. The CDR3 runs 13 residues. Trimming stripped 7 bases from V and 0 bases from J, with 12 bases between. Looked up from germline, CDR1 is SQVTM and CDR2 is ANQGSEA. The DNA of the CDR3 is TGCAGCGCCCAAAGGGCAAACCAAGAGACCCAGTACTTC. This gives the protein CSAQRANQETQYF.

This clone was observed a few times. The chain recombines TRBV7-9 with TRBJ2-1; D uncertain. The germline CDR1 and CDR2 sequences are SEHNR and FQNEAQ (reference sequence). Trimming took off 5 bases at V and 10 bases at J, with 12 bases between the two ends. The CDR3 contains 12 residues. The CDR3 loop is CASSPVSREQFF. CDR3 in DNA: TGTGCCAGCAGCCCGGTTAGCAGGGAGCAGTTCTTC.

This clone was counted once. CDR3 bases: TGTGCCAGCAGCCGAAGACAGGCGACTAGCACAGATACGCAGTATTTT. Its protein is CASSRRQATSTDTQYF. The rearrangement joins TRBV7-2 to TRBJ2-3, with D maybe TRBD1 (6 bases). Germline-derived CDR1 and CDR2 are SGHTA and FQGNSA. Trimming removed 5 bases at V and 0 bases at J, with 15 bases between. The CDR3 runs to 16 residues.

V is TRBV27 and J is TRBJ2-3; the D is unclear. Between the trimmed V and J ends, which lost 3 bases and 1 base, there was a span of 8 bases. This CDR3 is built from 14 residues. Germline-derived CDR1 and CDR2 are MNHEY and SMNVEV (reference sequence). Here the CDR3 DNA reads TGTGCCAGCAGTTTTTGGCAGGGCACAGATACGCAGTATTTT. It encodes CASSFWQGTDTQYF.

V gene TRBV30 combines with J gene TRBJ1-2; D not resolved. V dropped 3 bases and J dropped 8 bases, with 10 bases sitting between them. The CDR3 spans 11 residues. CDR1 is GTSNPN and CDR2 is SVGIG in the germline V gene (reference sequence). The CDR3 loop reads CAWRRGLGYTF. The DNA for the CDR3 is TGTGCCTGGAGGCGGGGATTGGGCTACACCTTC.

V gene TRBV7-3 combines with J gene TRBJ2-2, with 8 bases identical to TRBD1. Per the germline V gene, CDR1 is SGHTA and CDR2 is FQGTGA. There are 15 residues in the CDR3. V dropped 1 base and J dropped 4; count of bases not matched to a gene: 2. The CDR3 DNA sequence: TGTGCCAGCAGCTTAATGGACAGGGTCACCGGGGAGCTGTTTTTT. It is translated as CASSLMDRVTGELFF. Using reference TRBV7-3 and TRBJ2-2 for the parts outside the CDR3, the full variable domain is GAGVSQTPSNKVTEKGKYVELRCDPISGHTALYWYRQSLGQGPEFLIYFQGTGAADDSGLPNDRFFAVRPEGSVSTLKIQRTERGDSAVYLCASSLMDRVTGELFFGEGSRLTVL.

The CDR3 reads CASREDRGAYEQYF. CDR3 DNA: TGTGCCAGTAGGGAAGACAGGGGCGCCTACGAGCAGTACTTC. V gene TRBV19 combines with J gene TRBJ2-7; 8 bases align to TRBD1. V lost 6 bases to trimming and J lost 2 bases; unmatched junction nucleotides: 6. This CDR3 spans 14 amino acids. Per germline, CDR1 LNHDA and CDR2 SQIVND (reference sequence). The full variable domain, with the rest looked up from reference TRBV19 and TRBJ2-7, is DGGITQSPKYLFRKEGQNVTLSCEQNLNHDAMYWYRQDPGQGLRLIYYSQIVNDFQKGDIAEGYSVSREKKESFPLTVTSAQKNPTAFYLCASREDRGAYEQYFGPGTRLTVT.

This chain links TRBV28 with TRBJ2-4; no clear D. The germline V gene encodes CDR1 MDHEN and CDR2 SYDVKM. Trimming cost V 2 bases and J 0 bases, with 8 bases left between them. The CDR3 is made up of 15 amino acids. DNA for the CDR3: TGTGCCAGCAGTTTAGCGGCCACAGCCAAAAACATTCAGTACTTC. This encodes CASSLAATAKNIQYF. Full variable domain (outside the CDR3, taken from reference TRBV28 and TRBJ2-4): DVKVTQSSRYLVKRTGEKVFLECVQDMDHENMFWYRQDPGLGLRLIYFSYDVKMKEKGDIPEGYSVSREKKERFSLILESASTNQTSMYLCASSLAATAKNIQYFGAGTRLSVL.